This is a list of T cell receptor beta chains from one sample in a study of T cells of healthy individuals. TCRdb analysed the 5' RACE reads with MiXCR anew, one entry per CDR3 protein. Of approximately 100,000 distinct CDR3 sequences detected, 15% to 20% appear once; the ten largest clones hold about 6.2%. The receptors derive from a human donor in good health. Each CDR3 is given without its conserved first and last residue. The order of the fields is V gene, J gene, CDR3 protein.

V gene: TRBV4-3
J gene: TRBJ1-5
CDR3 protein: ASSRDRDQPQH

V gene: TRBV20-1
J gene: TRBJ2-4
CDR3 protein: SAYPPTGLGIIQY

V gene: TRBV3-1
J gene: TRBJ2-3
CDR3 protein: ASSQDNRELDTQY

V gene: TRBV14
J gene: TRBJ2-1
CDR3 protein: ASSGLAGDGAPYNEQF

V gene: TRBV4-3
J gene: TRBJ1-2
CDR3 protein: ASSQDEGLGYGYT

V gene: TRBV20-1
J gene: TRBJ2-1
CDR3 protein: SARTLLGGRSNEQF

V gene: TRBV25-1
J gene: TRBJ2-1
CDR3 protein: ASSEWYGSFDNEQF

V gene: TRBV28
J gene: TRBJ1-5
CDR3 protein: ASRGQGAVGNQPQH

V gene: TRBV6-5
J gene: TRBJ2-7
CDR3 protein: ASSYSINVGRITYEQY

V gene: TRBV28
J gene: TRBJ2-1
CDR3 protein: ASSLAAGNEQF

V gene: TRBV20-1
J gene: TRBJ2-3
CDR3 protein: SARKRADGTDTQY

V gene: TRBV5-1
J gene: TRBJ2-5
CDR3 protein: ASSLAAGQETQY

V gene: TRBV6-2/TRBV6-3
J gene: TRBJ2-6
CDR3 protein: ASSPTGSGANVLT

V gene: TRBV6-2/TRBV6-3
J gene: TRBJ2-1
CDR3 protein: ASSYLQPGLAQSSYNEQF

V gene: TRBV12-3/TRBV12-4
J gene: TRBJ2-7
CDR3 protein: ASSNPGLRAYEQY

V gene: TRBV23-1
J gene: TRBJ2-6
CDR3 protein: ASSQFPGSPGANVLT

V gene: TRBV5-1
J gene: TRBJ2-1
CDR3 protein: ASSFGGDFSYNEQF

V gene: TRBV28
J gene: TRBJ2-7
CDR3 protein: ASNTRQGSRYEQY

V gene: TRBV27
J gene: TRBJ1-1
CDR3 protein: ASSLTQTNTEAF

V gene: TRBV19
J gene: TRBJ2-7
CDR3 protein: ASSPGTGLGEQY

V gene: TRBV7-2
J gene: TRBJ1-1
CDR3 protein: ASTRTGAMYTEAF

V gene: TRBV6-5
J gene: TRBJ1-5
CDR3 protein: ASSPVGASNQPQH

V gene: TRBV10-3
J gene: TRBJ2-1
CDR3 protein: AITEKQGEQF

V gene: TRBV20-1
J gene: TRBJ1-1
CDR3 protein: SASDGSEAF

V gene: TRBV7-9
J gene: TRBJ1-1
CDR3 protein: ASNPIWERAEAF

V gene: TRBV12-3/TRBV12-4
J gene: TRBJ2-1
CDR3 protein: ASSRPGTVAEQF

V gene: TRBV10-3
J gene: TRBJ2-1
CDR3 protein: AISDTGLAGGGEQF

V gene: TRBV19
J gene: TRBJ2-2
CDR3 protein: ASSKSGGGRANTGELF

V gene: TRBV7-9
J gene: TRBJ1-1
CDR3 protein: ASSRLLYMNTEAF

V gene: TRBV10-3
J gene: TRBJ2-2
CDR3 protein: AIKSGRGGTGELF

V gene: TRBV4-1
J gene: TRBJ2-7
CDR3 protein: ASSQDRTGASSYEQY

V gene: TRBV25-1
J gene: TRBJ2-7
CDR3 protein: ASSRAGSYEQY

V gene: TRBV6-5
J gene: TRBJ1-2
CDR3 protein: ASSYSTSGYGYT

V gene: TRBV7-9
J gene: TRBJ2-1
CDR3 protein: ASADSSYNEQF

V gene: TRBV10-3
J gene: TRBJ1-5
CDR3 protein: AISDRGDQPQH

V gene: TRBV28
J gene: TRBJ2-1
CDR3 protein: ASRLSGTPQF

V gene: TRBV20-1
J gene: TRBJ2-3
CDR3 protein: SARDTSGRDTQY

V gene: TRBV19
J gene: TRBJ2-7
CDR3 protein: ASRELGSYEQY

V gene: TRBV6-2/TRBV6-3
J gene: TRBJ2-2
CDR3 protein: ASSDGLAGSNTGELF

V gene: TRBV12-3/TRBV12-4
J gene: TRBJ1-2
CDR3 protein: ASSLSGYYGYT

V gene: TRBV19
J gene: TRBJ1-2
CDR3 protein: ASSPDRGYGYT

V gene: TRBV6-2/TRBV6-3
J gene: TRBJ2-1
CDR3 protein: ASSYTGTSGRNYNEQF

V gene: TRBV18
J gene: TRBJ1-5
CDR3 protein: ASSSRQGADSNQPQH

V gene: TRBV12-3/TRBV12-4
J gene: TRBJ1-5
CDR3 protein: ASRGTGHQPQH